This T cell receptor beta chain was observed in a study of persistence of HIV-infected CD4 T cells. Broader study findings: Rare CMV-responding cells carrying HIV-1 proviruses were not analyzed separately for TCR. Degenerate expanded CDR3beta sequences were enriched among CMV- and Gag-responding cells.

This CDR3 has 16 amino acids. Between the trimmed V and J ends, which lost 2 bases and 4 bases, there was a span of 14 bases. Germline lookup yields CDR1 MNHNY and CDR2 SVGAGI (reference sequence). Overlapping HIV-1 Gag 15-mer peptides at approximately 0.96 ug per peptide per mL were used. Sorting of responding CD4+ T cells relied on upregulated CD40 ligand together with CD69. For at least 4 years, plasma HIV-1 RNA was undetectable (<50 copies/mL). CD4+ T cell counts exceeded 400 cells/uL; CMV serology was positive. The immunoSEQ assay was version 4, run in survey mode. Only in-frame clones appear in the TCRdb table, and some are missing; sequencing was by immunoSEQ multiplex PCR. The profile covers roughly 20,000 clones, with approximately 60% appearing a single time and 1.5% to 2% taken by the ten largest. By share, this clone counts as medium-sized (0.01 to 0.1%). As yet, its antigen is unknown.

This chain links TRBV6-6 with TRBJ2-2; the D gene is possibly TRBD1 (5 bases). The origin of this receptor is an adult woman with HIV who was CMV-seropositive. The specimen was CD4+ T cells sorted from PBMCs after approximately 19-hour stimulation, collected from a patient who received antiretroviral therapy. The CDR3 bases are TGTGCCAGCAGTTACGATTTGGGGCAGGGCACCGGGGAGCTGTTTTTT. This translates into CASSYDLGQGTGELFF.